The 8 T cell receptor beta chains presented below share a single source sample, sequenced in a study of blood T cell repertoires in COVID-19. Assay: immunoSEQ multiplex PCR; the TCRdb copy retains only in-frame clones and omits some. The repertoire holds roughly 160,000 clones, with about 87% as singletons. Sequencing was performed on peripheral blood. The origin of the receptors is a woman in her 70s with COVID-19, enrolled during active disease.

The chain carries TRBV6-1 and TRBJ1-5; tentatively, D is TRBD1 (6 bases). CDR1 and CDR2 (germline): MNHNS, SASEGT. The CDR3 runs 17 residues. The V end lost 4 bases, the J end lost 3 bases, and 19 bases lay between the germline ends. The CDR3 protein is CASSVPGTWNNNQPQHF. In nucleotides, the CDR3 is TGTGCCAGCAGTGTCCCTGGGACATGGAATAACAATCAGCCCCAGCATTTT.

This clone showed up just a few times. CDR3 coding DNA: TGTGCCAGCAGTGAAATCCAGATAAATGAAAAACTGTTTTTT. Protein product: CASSEIQINEKLFF. The chain is built from TRBV2 and TRBJ1-4; D gene ambiguous. The length of the CDR3 is 14 residues. V gave up 2 bases and J gave up 5 bases, with 9 bases separating them. Germline V CDR1 and CDR2: SNHLY, FYNNEI.

In its sample, this clone was seen a few times. This chain joins TRBV5-1 and TRBJ2-5; 8 bases fit TRBD2. This CDR3 is built from 16 residues. V lost 7 bases to trimming and J lost 0 bases; unmatched junction nucleotides: 11. The germline gives CDR1 SGHRS, CDR2 YFSETQ. CDR3 nucleotide sequence: TGCGCCAGCGCCGAGGGTCGCGGGGGGAACCAAGAGACCCAGTACTTC. Encoded protein: CASAEGRGGNQETQYF.

The rearrangement links TRBV5-1 to TRBJ2-6; D remains ambiguous. Trimming shortened V by 3 bases and J by 0 bases, and 13 bases separated the two germline ends. Germline CDR1 reads SGHRS; CDR2 reads YFSETQ. The CDR3 sequence is 17 residues long. DNA for the CDR3: TGCGCCAGCAGCTCACCAGACAAGAGCTCTGGGGCCAACGTCCTGACTTTC. It yields the protein CASSSPDKSSGANVLTF.

The J gene is TRBJ2-3, the V gene TRBV7-9; a weak D match, TRBD1 (6 bases). The V and J ends lost 5 bases and 2 bases respectively, with 17 bases between them. CDR3 length: 16 amino acids. CDR1 and CDR2 from the germline V gene are SEHNR and FQNEAQ (reference sequence). CDR3 amino acids: CASSPEGHFSTDTQYF. For the CDR3, the DNA is TGTGCCAGCAGCCCAGAGGGACACTTCTCCACAGATACGCAGTATTTT.

This chain uses TRBV5-6 with TRBJ1-5; 7 bases agree with TRBD1. The V gene end was trimmed by 3 bases and the J gene end by 3 bases; junction bases not matched to a gene: 3. Germline V gene lookup returns CDR1 SGHDT and CDR2 YYEEEE. The CDR3 is 14 amino acids. Here the CDR3 DNA reads TGTGCCAGCAGCTCCGACAGGGACAATCAGCCCCAGCATTTT. Its protein is CASSSDRDNQPQHF.

The chain combines TRBV11-2 with TRBJ2-3; D is perhaps TRBD1 (6 bases). Trimming shortened V by 0 bases and J by 6 bases, and 16 bases separated the two germline ends. This CDR3 is 16 amino acids long. The V gene's germline CDR1 is SGHAT and CDR2 FQNNGV. CDR3: CASSLETGQTWDTQYF. CDR3 nucleotides: TGTGCCAGCAGCTTAGAGACAGGTCAAACGTGGGATACGCAGTATTTT.

The chain recombines TRBV11-3 with TRBJ2-3; D not certain. The length of the CDR3 is 13 residues. The V end lost 1 base, the J end lost 2 bases, and 4 bases lay between the germline ends. CDR1 is SGHNT and CDR2 is YENEEA in the germline V gene. The CDR3 spells CASSLGATDTQYF. The CDR3 DNA reads as TGTGCCAGCAGCTTAGGGGCCACAGATACGCAGTATTTT.